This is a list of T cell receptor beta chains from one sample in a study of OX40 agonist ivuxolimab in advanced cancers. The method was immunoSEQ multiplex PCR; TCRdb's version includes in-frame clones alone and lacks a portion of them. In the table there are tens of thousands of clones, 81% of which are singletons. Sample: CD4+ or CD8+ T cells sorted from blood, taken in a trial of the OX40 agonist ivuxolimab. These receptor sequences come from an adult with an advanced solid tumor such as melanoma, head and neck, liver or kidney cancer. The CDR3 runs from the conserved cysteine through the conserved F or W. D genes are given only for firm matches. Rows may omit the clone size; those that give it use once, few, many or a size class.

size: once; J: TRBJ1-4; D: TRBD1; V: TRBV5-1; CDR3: CASSIGQGAEKLFF; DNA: TGCGCCAGCAGCATCGGACAGGGGGCTGAAAAACTGTTTTTT
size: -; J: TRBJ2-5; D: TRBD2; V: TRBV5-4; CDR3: CASSMTSGGASETQYF; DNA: TGTGCCAGCAGCATGACTAGCGGGGGGGCCTCGGAGACCCAGTACTTC
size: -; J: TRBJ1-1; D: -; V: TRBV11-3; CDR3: CASSQGSFTEAFF; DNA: TGTGCCAGCAGCCAGGGGTCGTTCACTGAAGCTTTCTTT
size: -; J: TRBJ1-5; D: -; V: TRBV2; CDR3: CASRKEGDGNQPQHF; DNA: TGTGCCAGCAGGAAGGAGGGGGACGGCAATCAGCCCCAGCATTTT
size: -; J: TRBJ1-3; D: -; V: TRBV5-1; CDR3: CASSNGLSGNTIYF; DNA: TGCGCCAGCAGCAATGGACTCTCTGGAAACACCATATATTTT
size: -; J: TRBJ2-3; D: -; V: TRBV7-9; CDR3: CASSLSHSTDTQYF; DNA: TGTGCCAGCAGCTTAAGCCACAGCACAGATACGCAGTATTTT
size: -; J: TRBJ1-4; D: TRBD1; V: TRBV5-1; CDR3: CASSFTGGGEKLFF; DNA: TGCGCCAGCAGCTTTACAGGGGGCGGTGAAAAACTGTTTTTT
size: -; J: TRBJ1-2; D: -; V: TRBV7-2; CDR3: CASSLAAGANYGYTF; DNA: TGTGCCAGCAGCTTAGCCGCAGGGGCTAACTATGGCTACACCTTC
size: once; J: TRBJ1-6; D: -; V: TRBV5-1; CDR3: CASSSGVTNSPLHF; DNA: TGCGCCAGCAGCTCCGGGGTAACTAATTCACCCCTCCACTTT
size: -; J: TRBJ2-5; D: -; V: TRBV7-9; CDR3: CASSLAGMAAQETQYF; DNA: TGTGCCAGCAGCTTAGCGGGGATGGCCGCTCAAGAGACCCAGTACTTC
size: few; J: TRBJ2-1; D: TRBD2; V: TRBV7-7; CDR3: CASSAGTSGSYEQFF; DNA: TGTGCTAGCAGCGCCGGGACTAGCGGGAGTTATGAGCAGTTCTTC
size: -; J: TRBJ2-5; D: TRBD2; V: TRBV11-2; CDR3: CASSPTQLAGQETQYF; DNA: TGTGCCAGCAGCCCCACCCAGCTAGCGGGGCAAGAGACCCAGTACTTC
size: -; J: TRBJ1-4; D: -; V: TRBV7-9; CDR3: CASSLLGYNEKLFF; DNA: TGTGCCAGCAGCTTATTAGGCTATAATGAAAAACTGTTTTTT
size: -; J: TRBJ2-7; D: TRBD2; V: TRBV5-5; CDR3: CASSRGPLGTGGQSEQYF; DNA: TGTGCCAGCAGCCGTGGTCCATTGGGCACGGGAGGGCAGTCCGAGCAGTACTTC
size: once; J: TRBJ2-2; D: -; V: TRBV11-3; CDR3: CASSFSQGNTGELFF; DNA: TGTGCCAGCAGCTTCTCACAGGGAAACACCGGGGAGCTGTTTTTT
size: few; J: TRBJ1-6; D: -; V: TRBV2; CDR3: CASSPREGMGRSPLHF; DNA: TGTGCCAGCAGCCCGAGGGAGGGGATGGGTAGATCACCCCTCCACTTT
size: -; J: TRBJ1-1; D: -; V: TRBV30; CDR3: CACKGKLNTEAFF; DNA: TGTGCCTGTAAGGGCAAACTAAACACTGAAGCTTTCTTT
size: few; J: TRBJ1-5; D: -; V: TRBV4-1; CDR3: CASSQVYLQGSLPHF; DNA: TGCGCCAGCAGCCAAGTTTATCTCCAGGGCAGTTTGCCACATTTT
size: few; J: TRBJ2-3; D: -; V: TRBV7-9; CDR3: CASSLIADTQYF; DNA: TGTGCCAGCAGCTTAATAGCAGATACGCAGTATTTT
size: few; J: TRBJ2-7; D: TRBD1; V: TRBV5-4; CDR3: CASSLGTGVNEQYF; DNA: TGTGCCAGCAGCTTGGGGACAGGGGTTAACGAGCAGTACTTC
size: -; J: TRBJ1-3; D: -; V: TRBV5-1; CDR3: CASSSDSSSGNTIYF; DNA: TGCGCCAGCAGCTCCGACAGTAGCTCTGGAAACACCATATATTTT
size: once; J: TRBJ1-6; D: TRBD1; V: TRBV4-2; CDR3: CASSQDIGTGRNSPLHF; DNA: TGTGCCAGCAGCCAAGATATAGGGACAGGGAGGAATTCACCCCTCCACTTT
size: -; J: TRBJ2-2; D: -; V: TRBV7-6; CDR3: CASSSRSGYTGELFF; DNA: TGTGCCAGCAGCTCTCGCTCAGGGTACACCGGGGAGCTGTTTTTT
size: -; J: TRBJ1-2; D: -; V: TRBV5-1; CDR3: CASSPVLGDNYGYTF; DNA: TGCGCCAGCAGTCCTGTCCTCGGGGACAACTATGGCTACACCTTC
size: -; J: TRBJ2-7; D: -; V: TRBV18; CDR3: CASSRGPSNEQYF; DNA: TGTGCCAGCTCACGCGGGCCGTCCAACGAGCAGTACTTC
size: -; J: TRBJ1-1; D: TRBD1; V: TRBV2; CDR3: CASSKDREHTEAFF; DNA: TGTGCCAGCAGTAAGGACAGGGAGCACACTGAAGCTTTCTTT
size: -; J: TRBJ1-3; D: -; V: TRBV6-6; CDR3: CASQPIARHTIYF; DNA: TGTGCCAGCCAACCGATCGCGAGACACACCATATATTTT
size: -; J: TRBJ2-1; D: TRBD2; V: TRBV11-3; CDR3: CASSLNSGDYNEQFF; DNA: TGTGCCAGCAGCCTAAATAGCGGGGACTACAATGAGCAGTTCTTC
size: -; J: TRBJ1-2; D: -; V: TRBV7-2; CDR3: CASSHGQSMIGYTF; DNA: TGTGCCAGCAGCCACGGACAGTCTATGATAGGCTACACCTTC
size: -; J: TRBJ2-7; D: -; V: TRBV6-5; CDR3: CASSYNLGGVHEQYF; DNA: TGTGCCAGCAGTTATAATCTAGGTGGTGTCCACGAGCAGTACTTC
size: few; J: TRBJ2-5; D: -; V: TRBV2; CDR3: CASSPRWGTEETQYF; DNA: TGTGCCAGCAGCCCGAGGTGGGGGACTGAAGAGACCCAGTACTTC
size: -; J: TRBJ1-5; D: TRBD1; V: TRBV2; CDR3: CASSEAPGGSNQPQHF; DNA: TGTGCCAGCAGTGAAGCGCCAGGGGGAAGCAATCAGCCCCAGCATTTT
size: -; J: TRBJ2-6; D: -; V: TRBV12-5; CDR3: CASGSVPLGANVLTF; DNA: TGTGCTAGTGGATCGGTGCCCTTAGGAGCCAACGTCCTGACTTTC
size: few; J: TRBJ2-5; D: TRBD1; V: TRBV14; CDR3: CASSQTQGAQETQYF; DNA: TGTGCCAGCAGCCAAACGCAGGGGGCCCAAGAGACCCAGTACTTC
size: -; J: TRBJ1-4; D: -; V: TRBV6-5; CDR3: CASSPPNEKLFF; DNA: TGTGCCAGCAGCCCTCCCAATGAAAAACTGTTTTTT
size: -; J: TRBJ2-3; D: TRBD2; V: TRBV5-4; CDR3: CASSSGLAGTDTQYF; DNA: TGTGCCAGCAGCTCAGGACTAGCGGGAACAGATACGCAGTATTTT
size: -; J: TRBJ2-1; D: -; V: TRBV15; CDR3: CATSSQGVNEQFF; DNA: TGTGCCACCAGCTCCCAAGGGGTAAATGAGCAGTTCTTC
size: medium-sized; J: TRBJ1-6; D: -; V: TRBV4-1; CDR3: CASSQDPQGTGLHSPLHF; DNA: TGCGCCAGCAGCCAAGATCCCCAGGGAACGGGGTTGCATTCACCCCTCCACTTT
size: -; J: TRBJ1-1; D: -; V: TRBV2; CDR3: CASSDLLRQGEAFF; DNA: TGTGCCAGCAGTGATTTATTACGGCAAGGGGAAGCTTTCTTT
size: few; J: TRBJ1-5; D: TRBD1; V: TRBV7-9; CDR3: CASRPMTGREPQHF; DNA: TGTGCCAGCAGGCCAATGACAGGGAGGGAGCCCCAGCATTTT
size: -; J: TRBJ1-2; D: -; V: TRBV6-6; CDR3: CASSYSTSANYGYTF; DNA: TGTGCCAGCAGTTACTCTACATCCGCCAACTATGGCTACACCTTC
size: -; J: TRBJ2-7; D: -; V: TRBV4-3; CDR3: CASSQDPASFYEQYF; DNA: TGCGCCAGCAGCCAAGATCCGGCCAGCTTCTACGAGCAGTACTTC
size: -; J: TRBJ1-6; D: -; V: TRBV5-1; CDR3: CASSLDQRSPLHF; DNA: TGTGCCAGCAGCTTGGATCAGAGATCACCCCTCCACTTT
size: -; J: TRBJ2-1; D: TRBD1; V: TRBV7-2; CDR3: CASSLRTGDNEQFF; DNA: TGTGCCAGCAGCTTACGGACAGGGGACAATGAGCAGTTCTTC
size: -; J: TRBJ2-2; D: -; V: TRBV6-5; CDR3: CASSPRPNSIGELFF; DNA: TGTGCCAGCAGCCCCCGTCCTAACAGTATCGGGGAGCTGTTTTTT
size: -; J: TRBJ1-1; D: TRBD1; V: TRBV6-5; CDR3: CASSSGTGTAFF; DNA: TGTGCCAGCAGTTCCGGGACAGGGACCGCTTTCTTT
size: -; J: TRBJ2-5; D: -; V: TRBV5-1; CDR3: CASSSQDPGGETQYF; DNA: TGCGCCAGCAGCTCTCAGGACCCAGGAGGAGAGACCCAGTACTTC
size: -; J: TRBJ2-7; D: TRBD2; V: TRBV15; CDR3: CATSRDVGREITYEQYF; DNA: TGTGCCACCAGCAGAGATGTAGGGAGGGAGATCACCTACGAGCAGTACTTC
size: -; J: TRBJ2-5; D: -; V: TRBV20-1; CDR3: CSARQGETQYF; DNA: TGCAGTGCTAGACAGGGAGAGACCCAGTACTTC
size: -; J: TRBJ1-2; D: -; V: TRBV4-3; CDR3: CASSQDRLGGYTF; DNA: TGCGCCAGCAGCCAAGATCGTTTGGGTGGCTACACCTTC
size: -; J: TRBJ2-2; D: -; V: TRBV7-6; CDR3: CASSGGTNLGTGELFF; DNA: TGTGCCAGCAGCGGCGGGACCAACCTCGGCACCGGGGAGCTGTTTTTT
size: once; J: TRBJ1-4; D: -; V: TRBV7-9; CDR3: CASSLMQGNEKLFF; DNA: TGTGCCAGCAGCTTAATGCAGGGGAATGAAAAACTGTTTTTT
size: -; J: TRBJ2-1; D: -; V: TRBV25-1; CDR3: CASSEFGFWNSYNEQFF; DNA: TGTGCCAGCAGTGAATTCGGTTTTTGGAACTCCTACAATGAGCAGTTCTTC
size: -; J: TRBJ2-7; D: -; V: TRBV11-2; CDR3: CASSLSRGLRRSAYEQYF; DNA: TGTGCCAGCAGCTTATCCCGGGGCCTAAGGAGAAGCGCCTACGAGCAGTACTTC
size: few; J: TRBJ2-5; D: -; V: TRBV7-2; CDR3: CASSRTGKQYF; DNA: TGTGCCAGCAGCCGCACAGGAAAGCAGTACTTC
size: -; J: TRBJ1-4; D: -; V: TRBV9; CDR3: CASSAASGPDEKLFF; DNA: TGTGCCAGCAGCGCAGCCTCGGGCCCGGATGAAAAACTGTTTTTT
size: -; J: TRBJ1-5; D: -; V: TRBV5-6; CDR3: CASSLGSQPQHF; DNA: TGTGCCAGCAGCTTAGGTAGTCAGCCCCAGCATTTT
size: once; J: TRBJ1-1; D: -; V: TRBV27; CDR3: CASSSRMGNTEAFF; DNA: TGTGCCAGCAGTTCCCGTATGGGGAACACTGAAGCTTTCTTT
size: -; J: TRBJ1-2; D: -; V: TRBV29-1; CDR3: CSVADSLNYGYTF; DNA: TGCAGCGTTGCGGACAGCCTTAACTATGGCTACACCTTC
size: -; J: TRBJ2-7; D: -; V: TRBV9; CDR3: CASSVDYGNYEQYF; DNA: TGTGCCAGCAGCGTAGATTACGGAAACTACGAGCAGTACTTC